A single sample gave rise to the 26 T cell receptor beta chains below, sequenced in a study of monozygotic twins with inflammatory bowel disease. TCRdb reprocessed the 5' RACE reads, keeping one entry per CDR3 protein, no DNA. This repertoire includes more than 300,000 distinct CDR3 sequences. The specimen sequenced was blood. The receptor set was obtained from a human donor with ulcerative colitis or Crohn's disease, or a healthy co-twin of an affected twin (not recorded which).

V gene TRBV18 combines with J gene TRBJ2-4. This CDR3 contains 13 residues. The germline V gene has CDR1 KGHSH and CDR2 LQKENI. The chain's CDR3 is CASSHEAKNIQYF.

The CDR3: CASSFDPRPGQGAFF. This sequence joins TRBV27 and TRBJ1-1; TCRdb selects TRBD1, and the lack of DNA leaves this call unchecked. The V gene's germline CDR1 is MNHEY and CDR2 SMNVEV (reference sequence). The CDR3 spans 15 residues.

The V call is TRBV5-1, the J call TRBJ2-2; TCRdb names TRBD2, which stays unverified in the absence of DNA. The germline CDR1 and CDR2 sequences are SGHRS and YFSETQ. There are 22 residues in the CDR3. CDR3: CASNCSPPGPGLAGGNTGELFF.

V gene TRBV28 combines with J gene TRBJ2-7. CDR1 MDHEN and CDR2 SYDVKM come from the germline V gene. This CDR3 has 13 amino acids. CDR3 sequence reads: CASSLGVQYEQYF.

The chain links TRBV25-1 to TRBJ1-6. Per germline, CDR1 MGHDK and CDR2 SYGVNS. The CDR3 is made up of 17 amino acids. This CDR3 is CASSELGRSAYNSPLHF.

This sequence joins TRBV28 and TRBJ2-6; TCRdb picks TRBD2, but there is no DNA to check that call. The CDR3 is 16 residues long. CDR1 MDHEN and CDR2 SYDVKM come from the germline V gene. This chain's CDR3 is CASSLAGGPGANVLTF.

The chain is built from TRBV7-9 and TRBJ2-3; with no DNA, the TCRdb D assignment of TRBD1 cannot be verified. CDR1 and CDR2 (germline): SEHNR, FQNEAQ (reference sequence). The CDR3 is 16 amino acids. The CDR3 region is CASSLHGTANTDTQYF.

V is TRBV20-1 and J is TRBJ2-7; TCRdb selects TRBD2, and the lack of DNA leaves this call unchecked. There are 15 residues in the CDR3. CDR1 is DFQATT, CDR2 SNEGSKA, per germline (reference sequence). The CDR3 reads CSAPAGTSGSYEQYF.

V and J are TRBV7-3 and TRBJ2-3; the D call from TCRdb, TRBD1, cannot be confirmed without DNA. Germline V gives CDR1 SGHTA, CDR2 FQGTGA. The CDR3 extends over 16 amino acids. The CDR3 protein is CASSPSGTLSTDTQYF.

The rearrangement joins TRBV7-9 to TRBJ2-3; TCRdb gives TRBD1 as the D gene, but with no DNA this cannot be confirmed. The germline gives CDR1 SEHNR, CDR2 FQNEAQ (reference sequence). There are 16 residues in the CDR3. CDR3: CASSLATGVTGDTQYF. Filled out from reference TRBV7-9 and TRBJ2-3, the complete variable domain reads DTGVSQNPRHKITKRGQNVTFRCDPISEHNRLYWYRQTLGQGPEFLTYFQNEAQLEKSRLLSDRFSAERPKGSFSTLEIQRTEQGDSAMYLCASSLATGVTGDTQYFGPGTRLTVL.

This rearrangement joins TRBV19 to TRBJ2-7; the D call from TCRdb, TRBD2, cannot be confirmed without DNA. From germline, CDR1 is LNHDA and CDR2 SQIVND (reference sequence). The CDR3 consists of 16 residues. The CDR3 sequence: CASSQPGGQRSYEQYF.

The chain links TRBV7-2 to TRBJ2-3; TCRdb reports TRBD2, a call that lacks DNA to check it against. CDR3 length equals 15 residues. Germline V gives CDR1 SGHTA, CDR2 FQGNSA. This CDR3 reads CASSKTSGSTDTQYF.

CDR3 protein: CASSRWGTGGASGYTF. The V and J genes are TRBV4-3 and TRBJ1-2; the D call from TCRdb, TRBD1, cannot be confirmed without DNA. The CDR3 covers 16 residues. Looked up from germline, CDR1 is LGHNA and CDR2 is YSLEER.

This chain links TRBV29-1 with TRBJ2-5. Germline assignment: CDR1 SQVTM and CDR2 ANQGSEA. There are 15 residues in the CDR3. CDR3 loop: CSVDEVFGKEETQYF.

CDR3 protein: CANSPGQRANYGYTF. V and J are TRBV5-1 and TRBJ1-2; TCRdb reports TRBD1, a call that lacks DNA to check it against. CDR1 is SGHRS, CDR2 YFSETQ, per germline. The CDR3 consists of 15 residues.

This rearrangement joins TRBV24-1 to TRBJ2-2; the D call from TCRdb, TRBD2, cannot be confirmed without DNA. Germline V gene sequence: CDR1 KGHDR, CDR2 SFDVKD. The CDR3 length is 15 residues. CDR3 sequence: CATSVIGLTTGELFF.

The CDR3 protein is CASSSPLARDFHEQYF. The rearrangement joins TRBV7-9 to TRBJ2-7; the D call of TRBD2 rests on TCRdb alone, since no DNA is present to check it. The germline gives CDR1 SEHNR, CDR2 FQNEAQ (reference sequence). This CDR3 spans 16 amino acids.

The chain employs TRBV18 and TRBJ1-1. Per the germline V gene, CDR1 is KGHSH and CDR2 is LQKENI. The CDR3 runs to 14 residues. The CDR3 spells CASSGDSRFGEAFF.

The chain couples TRBV7-9 to TRBJ2-7. In germline, CDR1 is SEHNR, CDR2 FQNEAQ (reference sequence). The CDR3 is made up of 13 amino acids. The CDR3 loop reads CASSLVLTYEQYF. The full variable domain, in which reference TRBV7-9 and TRBJ2-7 provide the parts outside the CDR3, is DTGVSQNPRHKITKRGQNVTFRCDPISEHNRLYWYRQTLGQGPEFLTYFQNEAQLEKSRLLSDRFSAERPKGSFSTLEIQRTEQGDSAMYLCASSLVLTYEQYFGPGTRLTVT.

The rearrangement joins TRBV20-1 to TRBJ2-7; without DNA, the TCRdb call of TRBD2 cannot be checked. CDR1 and CDR2 (germline): DFQATT, SNEGSKA (reference sequence). CDR3 length: 13 amino acids. CDR3 protein: CSARTSGNYEQYF.

This sequence joins TRBV6-5 and TRBJ1-2. CDR3 length: 13 residues. Germline V gene lookup returns CDR1 MNHEY and CDR2 SVGAGI. CDR3: CASSYLRRAMYTF.

The chain recombines TRBV25-1 with TRBJ1-5; TCRdb selects TRBD1, and the lack of DNA leaves this call unchecked. The CDR3 length is 14 residues. Germline values: CDR1 MGHDK, CDR2 SYGVNS. The CDR3 loop is CASSEPGGNQPQHF.

The gene calls are TRBV15 and TRBJ1-2. This CDR3 is built from 13 residues. CDR1 LNHNV and CDR2 YYDKDF come from the germline V gene (reference sequence). This CDR3 is CATSRDAHGGYTF.

This rearrangement joins TRBV5-1 to TRBJ1-5; there is no DNA to check the TCRdb D call of TRBD1. The CDR3 loop spans 14 amino acids. In germline, CDR1 is SGHRS, CDR2 YFSETQ. The chain's CDR3 is CASSLEGVNQPQHF.

The V gene is TRBV18, the J gene TRBJ2-7; TCRdb gives TRBD1 as the D gene, but with no DNA this cannot be confirmed. Germline V gene data show CDR1 as KGHSH and CDR2 as LQKENI. There are 13 residues in the CDR3. CDR3 region: CASSIDREREQYF. The whole variable domain, remainder taken from reference TRBV18 and TRBJ2-7, is NAGVMQNPRHLVRRRGQEARLRCSPMKGHSHVYWYRQLPEEGLKFMVYLQKENIIDESGMPKERFSAEFPKEGPSILRIQQVVRGDSAAYFCASSIDREREQYFGPGTRLTVT.

V gene TRBV5-1 combines with J gene TRBJ2-5; TCRdb calls TRBD1, which cannot be checked without DNA. Per the germline V gene, CDR1 is SGHRS and CDR2 is YFSETQ. This CDR3 has 16 amino acids. CDR3 residues: CASSLGLAGGRETQYF.